This T cell receptor beta chain is drawn from a study of Graves' ophthalmopathy and Graves' hyperthyroidism. Whole-study findings and limits: The model achieved 55% to 71% sensitivity and roughly 79% specificity for ophthalmopathy progression. Cross-validated, the 13-signature model showed 87.88%/81.08% sensitivity/specificity, and 80%/75% in the test set.

PBMCs were obtained from roughly 9.5 ml of fresh peripheral blood. Investigators amplified TCR beta CDR3 regions from RNA transcripts. The library came from an HTBI-primed first-round RT-PCR and a second-round multiplex PCR. MiXCR, run by TCRdb on the multiplex PCR reads, gives a single entry per CDR3 protein. The repertoire holds about 220,000 distinct CDR3 sequences, with about 22% as singletons. Notes on this clonotype: As yet, its antigen is unknown.

Material: peripheral blood. The sequence came from a woman aged 45-59 years with Graves' ophthalmopathy.

DNA for the CDR3: TGTGCCTGGACCCCCGGTGGGGTACCCTACGAGCAGTACTTC. It encodes CAWTPGGVPYEQYF. The chain links TRBV30 to TRBJ2-7; no clear D. V dropped 4 bases and J dropped 2 bases, with 15 bases sitting between them. Germline V gene sequence: CDR1 GTSNPN, CDR2 SVGIG (reference sequence). This CDR3 comprises 14 residues.